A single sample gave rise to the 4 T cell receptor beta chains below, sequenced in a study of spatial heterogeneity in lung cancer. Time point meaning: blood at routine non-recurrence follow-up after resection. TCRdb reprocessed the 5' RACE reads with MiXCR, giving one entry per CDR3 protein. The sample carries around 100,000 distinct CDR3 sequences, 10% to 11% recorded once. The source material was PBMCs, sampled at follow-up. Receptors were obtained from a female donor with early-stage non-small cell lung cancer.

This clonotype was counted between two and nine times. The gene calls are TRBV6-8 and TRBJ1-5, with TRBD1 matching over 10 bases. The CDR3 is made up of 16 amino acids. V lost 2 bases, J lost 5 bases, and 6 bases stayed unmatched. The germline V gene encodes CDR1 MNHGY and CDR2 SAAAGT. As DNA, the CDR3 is TGTGCCAGCAGTTACGATGACAGGGGGCCAGATCAGCCCCAGCATTTT. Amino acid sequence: CASSYDDRGPDQPQHF.

The CDR3 loop reads CSAISGSGTDTQYF. DNA of the CDR3: TGCAGTGCTATTAGCGGGAGCGGGACAGATACGCAGTATTTT. The chain couples TRBV20-1 to TRBJ2-3; 9 bases line up with TRBD2. Germline trimming cut 4 bases from V and 3 bases from J; bases unmatched to any gene: 5. This CDR3 contains 14 residues. Germline CDR1 and CDR2: DFQATT and SNEGSKA (reference sequence).

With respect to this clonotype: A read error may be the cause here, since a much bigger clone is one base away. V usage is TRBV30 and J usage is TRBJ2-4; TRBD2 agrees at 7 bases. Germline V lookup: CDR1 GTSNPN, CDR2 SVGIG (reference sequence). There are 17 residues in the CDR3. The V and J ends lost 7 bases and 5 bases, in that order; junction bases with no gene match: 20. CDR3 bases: TGTGCCTCGGAATCCCAATGGGGGAGGGCCGACGAAAACATTCAGTACTTC. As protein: CASESQWGRADENIQYF.

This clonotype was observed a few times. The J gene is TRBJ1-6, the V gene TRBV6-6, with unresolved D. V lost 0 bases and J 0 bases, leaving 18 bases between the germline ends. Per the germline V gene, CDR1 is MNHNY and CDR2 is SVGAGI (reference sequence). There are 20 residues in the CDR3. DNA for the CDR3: TGTGCCAGCAGTTACTCGAGCCCAGGATGGGAAAGCTCCTATAATTCACCCCTCCACTTT. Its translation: CASSYSSPGWESSYNSPLHF.